Each of the 27 T cell receptor beta chains below was sequenced from the same sample in a study of CD8 T cells in ankylosing spondylitis. The antigens for these receptors are not known. Study conclusions and caveats: Characteristic of ankylosing spondylitis blood, it appeared, was a TCR beta motif comprising about eight highly homologous variants.

TCRdb called the 5' RACE reads again in MiXCR, with one record for every CDR3 protein. The sample holds 800,000 to 900,000 distinct CDR3 sequences, approximately 12% seen once. Material for sequencing was blood, either unsorted or a sorted T cell fraction (not recorded which). The receptors originated from a male donor with ankylosing spondylitis.

This clonotype showed up many times. This rearrangement joins TRBV18 to TRBJ2-1, with TRBD2 matching over 7 bases. V was clipped by 1 base and J by 9 bases; unmatched bases: 12. CDR1 and CDR2 (germline): KGHSH, LQKENI. The CDR3 has 16 amino acids. Written as DNA, the CDR3 is TGTGCCAGCTCACCACGAGGCGGGAGTACGAGCAGTGAGCAGTTCTTC. It encodes CASSPRGGSTSSEQFF.

The chain links TRBV11-3 to TRBJ1-1; no clear D. This CDR3 has 11 amino acids. Trimming stripped 7 bases from V and 3 bases from J, with 6 bases between. In germline, CDR1 is SGHNT, CDR2 YENEEA. The CDR3 sequence: CASMLYTEAFF. Written as DNA, the CDR3 is TGTGCCAGCATGTTGTACACTGAAGCTTTCTTT. Variable domain in full (rest from reference TRBV11-3 and TRBJ1-1): EAGVVQSPRYKIIEKKQPVAFWCNPISGHNTLYWYLQNLGQGPELLIRYENEEAVDDSQLPKDRFSAERLKGVDSTLKIQPAELGDSAVYLCASMLYTEAFFGQGTRLTVV.

This clonotype was recorded a few times. The chain has TRBV20-1 and TRBJ1-1; D not resolved. The CDR3 extends over 13 amino acids. Germline V gives CDR1 DFQATT, CDR2 SNEGSKA (reference sequence). Trimming left V 0 bases short and J 5 bases short, with 10 bases between. Here the CDR3 DNA reads TGCAGTGCTAGAGAATGGGGAAGGACTGAAGCTTTCTTT. Translated: CSAREWGRTEAFF.

This clonotype came up a few times. The gene calls are TRBV6-6 and TRBJ1-1; unclear D gene. CDR1 MNHNY and CDR2 SVGAGI come from the germline V gene (reference sequence). The CDR3 contains 13 residues. V lost 2 bases, J lost 5 bases, and 9 bases lay in between. As DNA, the CDR3 is TGTGCCAGCAGTTACAGACAAGATACTGAAGCTTTCTTT. Encoded protein: CASSYRQDTEAFF.

This clonotype was counted at least ten times. The V and J genes are TRBV10-3 and TRBJ2-7, with 12 bases aligning to TRBD2. CDR1 is ENHRY, CDR2 SYGVKD, per germline. J lost 3 bases, V lost 6 bases, and 0 bases had no gene match. CDR3 length: 13 amino acids. The CDR3, as DNA: TGTGCCATCAGGGGACTAGCGGGCTACGAGCAGTACTTC. It specifies CAIRGLAGYEQYF.

This clonotype turned up a few times. The chain links TRBV27 to TRBJ2-1; 7 positions match TRBD1. CDR1 and CDR2 (germline): MNHEY, SMNVEV (reference sequence). The CDR3 is 19 amino acids. The trim removed 5 bases at V and 14 bases at J, leaving 30 bases unmatched. This CDR3 reads CASSQGGLGRSSRDGMKFF. CDR3 sequence (DNA): TGTGCCAGCAGTCAAGGGGGCTTGGGTCGGTCTAGCCGGGATGGAATGAAGTTCTTC.

The rearrangement joins TRBV20-1 to TRBJ2-7; tentative D call: TRBD2 (6 bases). Trimming left V 5 bases short and J 4 bases short, with 15 bases between. This CDR3 comprises 13 residues. The germline V gene encodes CDR1 DFQATT and CDR2 SNEGSKA (reference sequence). CDR3 DNA: TGCAGTGCTTCGGGTAGCGGACGATACGAGCAGTACTTC. Amino acid sequence: CSASGSGRYEQYF.

This clonotype has a handful of counts. This chain joins TRBV20-1 and TRBJ2-1; TRBD2 aligns across 9 bases. V lost 4 bases and J lost 7; bases outside the gene matches: 5. This CDR3 spans 13 amino acids. Germline V gene data show CDR1 as DFQATT and CDR2 as SNEGSKA (reference sequence). DNA for the CDR3: TGCAGTGCTATATGGACTAGCGATAATGAGCAGTTCTTC. Translation gives CSAIWTSDNEQFF.

There are a few counts of this clonotype. The chain recombines TRBV10-2 with TRBJ1-1; D call uncertain. V lost 5 bases to trimming and J lost 5 bases, with 12 bases between them. The length of the CDR3 is 13 residues. Germline-derived CDR1 and CDR2 are WSHSY and SAAADI. The CDR3 DNA follows: TGCGCCAGCAGTTCCGAACGTGGGACTGAAGCTTTCTTT. Protein product: CASSSERGTEAFF.

The rearrangement links TRBV30 to TRBJ1-5; the D is unclear. The V gene lost 4 bases and the J gene lost 7 bases, with 14 bases spanning the gap. CDR1 GTSNPN and CDR2 SVGIG come from the germline V gene (reference sequence). The CDR3 is 13 amino acids. In DNA, the CDR3 is TGTGCCTGGAACTTCGGGAGTGGCCAGCCCCAGCATTTT. Translation gives CAWNFGSGQPQHF.

The chain recombines TRBV4-2 with TRBJ2-5; D perhaps matches TRBD1 (6 bases). Germline CDR1 reads LGHNA; CDR2 reads YNFKEQ. The V gene lost 0 bases and the J gene lost 4 bases, with 18 bases spanning the gap. The CDR3 is made up of 17 amino acids. As DNA, the CDR3 is TGTGCCAGCAGCCAAGATATCGCCTATGGGGACATAGAGACCCAGTACTTC. Translation: CASSQDIAYGDIETQYF.

This clonotype has a handful of counts. The chain uses TRBV28 and TRBJ2-7; no firm D call. V was shortened by 7 bases and J by 4 bases, with 14 bases between the two germline ends. CDR1 is MDHEN and CDR2 is SYDVKM in the germline V gene. The CDR3 has 13 residues. The CDR3 here is CASTQSPVYEQYF. The DNA for the CDR3 is TGTGCCAGCACCCAAAGCCCCGTGTACGAGCAGTACTTC.

The chain is built from TRBV10-1 and TRBJ2-3; D gene ambiguous. V shed 6 bases and J shed 7 bases, with 11 bases lying between them. The CDR3 loop spans 12 amino acids. Germline values: CDR1 WNHNN, CDR2 SYGVQD (reference sequence). Here the CDR3 reads CASSRRANTQYF. CDR3 nucleotides: TGCGCCAGCAGCCGAAGAGCGAATACGCAGTATTTT.

This clonotype showed up just a few times. J is TRBJ2-5 and V is TRBV20-1, with 10 bases lining up with TRBD2. CDR3 length equals 15 residues. With V trimmed by 6 bases and J by 3 bases, 10 bases remained unmatched. Germline V gene lookup returns CDR1 DFQATT and CDR2 SNEGSKA (reference sequence). CDR3 residues: CSASQLAGWEETQYF. The CDR3 nucleotides are TGCAGTGCCAGCCAACTAGCGGGGTGGGAAGAGACCCAGTACTTC.

This clonotype was seen a handful of times. This rearrangement joins TRBV4-2 to TRBJ2-1; D uncertain. The CDR3 consists of 15 residues. Per germline, CDR1 LGHNA and CDR2 YNFKEQ. V dropped 2 bases and J dropped 4 bases, with 12 bases sitting between them. This CDR3 reads CASSQRISAYNEQFF. The CDR3, as DNA: TGTGCCAGCAGCCAAAGGATCAGCGCATACAATGAGCAGTTCTTC.

Many counts were recorded for this clonotype. V is TRBV4-2 and J is TRBJ1-4, with unresolved D. The germline CDR1 and CDR2 sequences are LGHNA and YNFKEQ. This CDR3 comprises 16 residues. The V end was cut by 0 bases, the J end by 8 bases, with 16 bases between. CDR3 protein: CASSQDQVGVGEKLFF. DNA of the CDR3: TGTGCCAGCAGCCAAGATCAGGTCGGGGTAGGGGAAAAACTGTTTTTT.

Here the CDR3 reads CSALLQGPNYGYTF. The CDR3 DNA follows: TGCAGTGCTTTACTACAGGGGCCTAACTATGGCTACACCTTC. The chain links TRBV20-1 to TRBJ1-2, with TRBD1 matching 7 bases. Germline trimming cut 5 bases from V and 0 bases from J; bases unmatched to any gene: 6. Germline CDR1 is DFQATT and CDR2 is SNEGSKA (reference sequence). This CDR3 is built from 14 residues.

This clonotype was detected a few times. This chain uses TRBV7-2 with TRBJ2-1, with TRBD2 matching 12 bases. The CDR3 is 14 amino acids. J was trimmed by 5 bases and V by 8 bases; bases with no gene match: 4. The V gene's germline CDR1 is SGHTA and CDR2 FQGNSA. In nucleotides, the CDR3 is TGTGCCAGCGGGACTAGCGGGTGGGACAATGAGCAGTTCTTC. It yields the protein CASGTSGWDNEQFF.

This clonotype appeared a few times. J is TRBJ2-1 and V is TRBV5-1; TRBD2 matches 7 bases. V was pared by 4 bases and J by 3 bases, with 7 bases of the junction left unmatched. The CDR3 totals 15 residues. Germline V CDR1 and CDR2: SGHRS, YFSETQ. The CDR3 bases are TGCGCCAGCAGCACCACTAGCGATTACTACAATGAGCAGTTCTTC. Protein sequence: CASSTTSDYYNEQFF.

This clonotype was seen a handful of times. CDR3 in amino acids: CASSLATAAYGYTF. As DNA, the CDR3 is TGTGCCAGCAGCTTGGCTACGGCGGCTTATGGCTACACCTTC. The chain combines TRBV5-5 with TRBJ1-2; D gene ambiguous. The CDR3 loop spans 14 amino acids. Germline-derived CDR1 and CDR2 are SGHKS and YYEKEE (reference sequence). The ends were cut back, 0 bases at V and 5 bases at J, with 11 bases in the middle.

V is TRBV4-2 and J is TRBJ2-1; TRBD2 is a possible D gene (6 bases). The length of the CDR3 is 16 residues. Germline V gene sequence: CDR1 LGHNA, CDR2 YNFKEQ. V was pared by 0 bases and J by 6 bases, with 15 bases between. CDR3 DNA: TGTGCCAGCAGCCAAGATGGCACTAGCTACGGCAATGAGCAGTTCTTC. Its protein is CASSQDGTSYGNEQFF.

This clonotype showed up just a few times. As DNA, the CDR3 is TGTGCCATCAGGAAAGACAGGGACACTGAAGCTTTCTTT. Residues: CAIRKDRDTEAFF. The J gene is TRBJ1-1, the V gene TRBV10-3; 7 nucleotides line up with TRBD1. V trimming: 6 bases; J trimming: 3 bases; junction bases outside the gene matches: 4. Germline CDR1 is ENHRY and CDR2 is SYGVKD. The CDR3 totals 13 residues.

Many counts were recorded for this clonotype. The chain couples TRBV12-3 or TRBV12-4 to TRBJ2-2; D perhaps matches TRBD2 (5 bases). The CDR3 runs to 13 residues. Trimming shortened V by 3 bases and J by 6 bases, and 8 bases separated the two germline ends. The CDR3 DNA follows: TGTGCCAGCAGTTTGAGGGAAGCCGGGGAGCTGTTTTTT. Protein: CASSLREAGELFF.

This clonotype occurred a few times. This sequence joins TRBV20-1 and TRBJ2-3; D could derive from TRBD1 or TRBD2 (5 bases each). Germline-derived CDR1 and CDR2 are DFQATT and SNEGSKA (reference sequence). Trimming stripped 6 bases from V and 1 base from J, with 14 bases between. This CDR3 comprises 14 residues. CDR3: CSAIEGTGTDTQYF. The CDR3 bases are TGCAGTGCCATTGAAGGGACCGGCACAGATACGCAGTATTTT.

The genes are TRBV6-5 and TRBJ1-1; D is unclear. With 0 bases removed from V and 0 bases from J, the gap between germline ends came to 14 bases. Germline-derived CDR1 and CDR2 are MNHEY and SVGAGI. CDR3 size: 17 residues. CDR3 bases: TGTGCCAGCAGTTACTCTTCGGGTTACGGAATGAACACTGAAGCTTTCTTT. Protein sequence: CASSYSSGYGMNTEAFF.

This rearrangement joins TRBV5-4 to TRBJ1-4; D is undetermined. The V and J ends lost 5 bases and 8 bases respectively, with 19 bases between them. The germline gives CDR1 SGHNT, CDR2 YYREEE (reference sequence). The CDR3 runs to 15 residues. CDR3 coding DNA: TGTGCCAGCAGTCCAGGCGGCAGGTATCGAGAAAAACTGTTTTTT. It is translated as CASSPGGRYREKLFF.

The chain uses TRBV7-3 and TRBJ2-2; possibly TRBD2 for D (6 bases). The CDR3 consists of 16 residues. V lost 5 bases to trimming and J lost 7 bases, with 20 bases between them. CDR1 and CDR2 (germline): SGHTA, FQGTGA. This CDR3 is CASSPPGYGGGGELFF. The CDR3 bases are TGTGCCAGCAGCCCTCCCGGGTACGGGGGAGGCGGGGAGCTGTTTTTT. The entire variable domain, with the rest obtained from reference TRBV7-3 and TRBJ2-2, is as follows: GAGVSQTPSNKVTEKGKYVELRCDPISGHTALYWYRQSLGQGPEFLIYFQGTGAADDSGLPNDRFFAVRPEGSVSTLKIQRTERGDSAVYLCASSPPGYGGGGELFFGEGSRLTVL.